The rows below give T cell receptor beta chains drawn from one sample of a study of CD8+ T cells in alopecia areata. The table came from immunoSEQ multiplex PCR; TCRdb's copy has only in-frame clones and leaves some out. Of 120,000 to 150,000 clones in the sample, about 86% are singletons; the top ten hold less than 15%. Source: CD8+ T cells sorted from blood, taken at week 4, from a patient treated with tofacitinib. The receptors come from a human donor with alopecia areata. Both conserved end residues are part of each CDR3. Fields, in order: CDR3 protein, J gene, V gene, CDR3 length.

cdr3_aa: CASSYSGGPYNEQFF
j_call: TRBJ2-1
v_call: TRBV6-5
cdr3_length: 15

cdr3_aa: CASSGTSGWDEQFF
j_call: TRBJ2-1
v_call: TRBV9
cdr3_length: 14

cdr3_aa: CASSLVTGSSPLHF
j_call: TRBJ1-6
v_call: TRBV5-6
cdr3_length: 14

cdr3_aa: CSATRTDSYEQYF
j_call: TRBJ2-7
v_call: TRBV29-1
cdr3_length: 13

cdr3_aa: CASSETGGNEQFF
j_call: TRBJ2-1
v_call: TRBV2
cdr3_length: 13

cdr3_aa: CASSSTGGRNEQFF
j_call: TRBJ2-1
v_call: TRBV6-6
cdr3_length: 14

cdr3_aa: CASSLAQGWYGYTF
j_call: TRBJ1-2
v_call: TRBV7-9
cdr3_length: 14

cdr3_aa: CASEGGDYEQYF
j_call: TRBJ2-7
v_call: TRBV6-5
cdr3_length: 12

cdr3_aa: CASSLRGGTSGTETQYF
j_call: TRBJ2-5
v_call: TRBV5-4
cdr3_length: 17

cdr3_aa: CATSGAWAGELFF
j_call: TRBJ2-2
v_call: TRBV6-5
cdr3_length: 13

cdr3_aa: CASSEYRGGQGQYF
j_call: TRBJ2-5
v_call: TRBV6-5
cdr3_length: 14

cdr3_aa: CASSEFPTSGAEYEQYF
j_call: TRBJ2-7
v_call: TRBV2
cdr3_length: 17

cdr3_aa: CASSLYPWTEQGGNGYTF
j_call: TRBJ1-2
v_call: TRBV27
cdr3_length: 18

cdr3_aa: CASSYLQNYGYTF
j_call: TRBJ1-2
v_call: TRBV6-5
cdr3_length: 13

cdr3_aa: CASSEGRSPGNQPQHF
j_call: TRBJ1-5
v_call: TRBV6-1
cdr3_length: 16

cdr3_aa: CASSQMGPGGTGELFF
j_call: TRBJ2-2
v_call: TRBV14
cdr3_length: 16

cdr3_aa: CASSPVSEQFF
j_call: TRBJ2-1
v_call: TRBV28
cdr3_length: 11

cdr3_aa: CASSLTGEPLHF
j_call: TRBJ1-6
v_call: TRBV6-5
cdr3_length: 12

cdr3_aa: CSVEGLAGKTDNEQFF
j_call: TRBJ2-1
v_call: TRBV29-1
cdr3_length: 16

cdr3_aa: CASSKARLAGTTGELFF
j_call: TRBJ2-2
v_call: TRBV21-1
cdr3_length: 17

cdr3_aa: CASSYSQGQETQYF
j_call: TRBJ2-5
v_call: TRBV6-5
cdr3_length: 14

cdr3_aa: CASFRKGTDTQCF
j_call: TRBJ2-3
v_call: TRBV2
cdr3_length: 13

cdr3_aa: CASRTATGELFF
j_call: TRBJ2-2
v_call: TRBV25-1
cdr3_length: 12